This T cell receptor beta chain was observed in a study of Ad26.COV2.S vaccination and SARS-CoV-2 variants. Background on the study: Administration of Ad26.COV2.S was intramuscular, either once or twice 56 days apart.

The sample's treatment: about 20 received Ad26.COV2.S at low or high dose, single or two shots; about 5 received placebo; per-sample allocation not given. Sample collection was performed on day 63 after the first vaccine or placebo injection. Aged 18-55 years, donor was enrolled in Boston in about 2020. The repertoire was sequenced with immunoSEQ multiplex PCR; TCRdb's copy has only in-frame clones and lacks some. The sample lists some 410,000 clones; 80% to 95% were seen once. This CDR3 region has 19 residues. V was pared by 0 bases and J by 1 base, with 21 bases between. From germline, CDR1 is LGHNA and CDR2 YSLEER.

The chain uses TRBV4-3 and TRBJ1-1, with D tentatively TRBD1 (5 bases). The TCR sequence derives from a person aged 18 to 65 who received the Ad26.COV2.S COVID-19 vaccine or a placebo. This specimen consisted of peripheral blood, obtained in a trial of Ad26.COV2.S vaccine versus placebo. The CDR3 DNA reads as TGCGCCAGCAGCCAAGATCTGGTCAGGGTTGGGCTTCCGAACACTGAAGCTTTCTTT. It is translated as CASSQDLVRVGLPNTEAFF.